This TCR beta chain was obtained from a study of T cell responses to AZD1222 COVID-19 vaccine. Regarding this clone: What it recognizes is unknown.

The data were produced by immunoSEQ multiplex PCR, yet TCRdb's version contains in-frame clones alone and is incomplete. The data show roughly 150,000 clones, about nine tenths seen once. Whole-study findings and limits: CD4 TCRs linked to vaccination spanned spike, dominating at 160-218 and 743-854. Most donors were white British and more were female, and clonal diversity was possibly underestimated. Spike-specific TCR breadth and depth were elevated following two AZD1222 doses.

CDR1 is MNHEY and CDR2 is SVGAGI in the germline V gene. The CDR3 extends over 14 amino acids. The germline V and J ends were trimmed by 6 bases and 1 base, with 10 bases remaining between them. The chain employs TRBV6-5 and TRBJ1-5; tentatively, D is TRBD1 (5 bases). The clonotype comes from an adult in good health. The source material was peripheral blood, sampled on day 0 of AZD1222 vaccination. In DNA form, the CDR3 reads TGTGCCAGCAGGCCTGACAGAAGCAATCAGCCCCAGCATTTT. Translation: CASRPDRSNQPQHF.